This T cell receptor beta chain was captured in a study of spatial heterogeneity in lung cancer. The CDR3 has 18 residues. CDR1 is SEHNR, CDR2 FQNEAQ, per germline (reference sequence). The V gene lost 0 bases and the J gene lost 1 base, with 18 bases spanning the gap. Within the sample, this clonotype is medium-sized. The antigen remains unidentified. The size of this beta chain means little, since it is a stray read in a library made for alpha chains. Time point here: sample taken at primary tumor resection. General observations from the study: In tumors, expanded intratumoral alpha and beta TCR counts tracked mutation counts.

TCRdb re-called the 5' RACE reads through MiXCR, storing one row per CDR3 protein. The sample has 15,000 or so distinct CDR3 sequences, roughly 4.7% seen once. Material: lung tumor tissue, obtained at surgery. The rearrangement uses TRBV7-9 and TRBJ1-1; no clear D gene. This clonotype originated in a female donor with early-stage non-small cell lung cancer. CDR3 bases: TGTGCCAGCAGCTTAGCGACCATAAAACACGGCGAGAACACTGAAGCTTTCTTT. Translation: CASSLATIKHGENTEAFF. The complete variable domain, with remaining parts taken from reference TRBV7-9 and TRBJ1-1, reads DTGVSQNPRHKITKRGQNVTFRCDPISEHNRLYWYRQTLGQGPEFLTYFQNEAQLEKSRLLSDRFSAERPKGSFSTLEIQRTEQGDSAMYLCASSLATIKHGENTEAFFGQGTRLTVV.